This TCR beta chain was identified in a study of control samples from healthy donors and cancer patients. The repertoire was sequenced with immunoSEQ multiplex PCR; TCRdb's copy has only in-frame clones and lacks some. Here the sample spans 89,000 or so clones, 70% to 90% being singletons. This receptor was identified in a man aged 50 or older in good health. Material: blood.

Here the CDR3 reads CATRGTAPNQPQHF. The CDR3 nucleotides are TGTGCCACCCGCGGGACAGCACCTAATCAGCCCCAGCATTTT. The chain employs TRBV24-1 and TRBJ1-5; 7 bases agree with TRBD1. This CDR3 has 14 residues. After removal of 9 bases from V and 4 bases from J, the junction contained 8 bases not matched to a gene. CDR1 and CDR2 from the germline V gene are KGHDR and SFDVKD.